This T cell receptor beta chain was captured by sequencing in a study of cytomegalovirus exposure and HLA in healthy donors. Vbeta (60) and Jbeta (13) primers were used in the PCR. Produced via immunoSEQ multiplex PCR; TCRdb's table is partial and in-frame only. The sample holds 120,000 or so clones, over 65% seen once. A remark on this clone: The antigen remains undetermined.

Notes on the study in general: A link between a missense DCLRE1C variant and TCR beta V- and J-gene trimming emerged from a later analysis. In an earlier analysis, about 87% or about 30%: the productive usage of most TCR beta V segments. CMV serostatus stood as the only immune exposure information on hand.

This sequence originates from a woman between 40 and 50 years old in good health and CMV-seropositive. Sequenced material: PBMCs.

As DNA, the CDR3 is TGTGCCAGCAGCCCGGGACAGGGAGGTCAGCCCCAGCATTTT. It specifies CASSPGQGGQPQHF. The V and J genes are TRBV7-2 and TRBJ1-5, with 9 bases identical to TRBD1. The length of the CDR3 is 14 residues. CDR1 is SGHTA and CDR2 is FQGNSA in the germline V gene. Germline trimming cut 5 bases from V and 6 bases from J; bases unmatched to any gene: 5.